The 18 T cell receptor beta chains reported below all come from one sample, sequenced in a study of OX40 agonist ivuxolimab in advanced cancers. The library was prepared using the immunoSEQ multiplex PCR assay. This immuneACCESS table, as held by TCRdb, lists in-frame sequences with V and J called but not all clones. Of the missing ones, under half trace to an unresolved V gene in checked studies; the others have no known cause. This sample lists just over 90,000 clones; more than 90% were detected once. The top ten clones comprise around 3.4% of the sample. Sequencing was performed on CD4+ or CD8+ T cells sorted from blood, taken in a trial of the OX40 agonist ivuxolimab. These receptors were collected from an adult with an advanced solid tumor such as melanoma, head and neck, liver or kidney cancer.

The V call is TRBV27, the J call TRBJ2-1; no clear D. This CDR3 has 12 amino acids. Trimming cost V 5 bases and J 5 bases, with 7 bases left between them. CDR1 and CDR2 from the germline V gene are MNHEY and SMNVEV (reference sequence). CDR3 sequence: CASSGLNNEQFF. The CDR3 region has the DNA TGTGCCAGCAGTGGGCTGAACAATGAGCAGTTCTTC.

This clone was recorded only once. The chain links TRBV2 to TRBJ1-1, with D hard to call. This CDR3 region has 14 residues. Trimming took 3 bases from V and 4 from J, leaving 12 bases between them. In germline, CDR1 is SNHLY, CDR2 FYNNEI. CDR3 nucleotides: TGTGCCAGCAGTGAGTGGGTCCGGGGCACTGAAGCTTTCTTT. Its translation is CASSEWVRGTEAFF.

The chain joins TRBV9 to TRBJ2-7; 12 bases agree with TRBD2. J gave up 6 bases and V 6 bases, and 4 bases lay outside the gene matches. This CDR3 contains 13 residues. Germline V gene lookup returns CDR1 SGDLS and CDR2 YYNGEE. The CDR3 here is CASTQTSGGEQYF. The CDR3 DNA reads as TGTGCCAGCACCCAGACTAGCGGGGGCGAGCAGTACTTC. Together with reference TRBV9 and TRBJ2-7, the CDR3 gives the full variable domain: DSGVTQTPKHLITATGQRVTLRCSPRSGDLSVYWYQQSLDQGLQFLIQYYNGEERAKGNILERFSAQQFPDLHSELNLSSLELGDSALYFCASTQTSGGEQYFGPGTRLTVT.

The V and J genes are TRBV13 and TRBJ2-7, with 10 positions matching TRBD2. Trimming took 4 bases from V and 3 from J; bases not matched to a gene: 3. The germline V gene encodes CDR1 PRHDT and CDR2 FYEKMQ (reference sequence). This CDR3 is 14 amino acids long. CDR3 sequence reads: CASSSSGSFYEQYF. In DNA form, the CDR3 reads TGTGCCAGCAGCTCTAGCGGGAGCTTCTACGAGCAGTACTTC.

The rearrangement joins TRBV29-1 to TRBJ2-6; TRBD1 aligns across 9 bases. Germline V CDR1 and CDR2: SQVTM, ANQGSEA. V was pared by 6 bases and J by 0 bases, with 6 bases of the junction left unmatched. The CDR3 has 16 amino acids. The CDR3 region has the DNA TGCAGCGTAGCCGGGACAGGGTCCTCTGGGGCCAACGTCCTGACTTTC. It yields the protein CSVAGTGSSGANVLTF.

This clone was seen once. The chain carries TRBV30 and TRBJ1-2; D uncertain. The CDR3 consists of 13 residues. The germline V gene has CDR1 GTSNPN and CDR2 SVGIG (reference sequence). The germline V and J ends were trimmed by 2 bases and 14 bases, with 21 bases remaining between them. CDR3 in DNA: TGTGCCTGGAGTCCCAACTATTTGGGTTCGGGGACCTTC. It is translated as CAWSPNYLGSGTF. The complete variable domain, with remaining parts taken from reference TRBV30 and TRBJ1-2, reads SQTIHQWPATLVQPVGSPLSLECTVEGTSNPNLYWYRQAAGRGLQLLFYSVGIGQISSEVPQNLSASRPQDRQFILSSKKLLLSDSGFYLCAWSPNYLGSGTFGSGTRLTVV.

V usage is TRBV4-1 and J usage is TRBJ2-5; no clear D. Near its end, the DNA agrees better with TRBJ2-7, so the J call may be wrong. Germline V gives CDR1 MGHRA, CDR2 YSYEKL. The CDR3 is 14 residues long. The CDR3 DNA sequence: TGCGCCAGCAGCCAAGACGGTTTTTCCTACGAGCAGTACTTC. Translating gives CASSQDGFSYEQYF.

This chain connects TRBV5-5 to TRBJ2-1, with 9 bases identical to TRBD2. Germline V gene data show CDR1 as SGHKS and CDR2 as YYEKEE (reference sequence). Trimming cost V 5 bases and J 4 bases; bases outside gene matches: 7. The CDR3 spans 15 residues. In DNA form, the CDR3 reads TGTGCCAGCAGAAACGGACTAGCGAAGTACAATGAGCAGTTCTTC. Translation gives CASRNGLAKYNEQFF. The full variable domain, in which reference TRBV5-5 and TRBJ2-1 provide the parts outside the CDR3, is DAGVTQSPTHLIKTRGQQVTLRCSPISGHKSVSWYQQVLGQGPQFIFQYYEKEERGRGNFPDRFSARQFPNYSSELNVNALLLGDSALYLCASRNGLAKYNEQFFGPGTRLTVL.

This chain connects TRBV5-4 to TRBJ1-6; a weak D match, TRBD1 (6 bases). V was pared by 1 base and J by 7 bases, with 9 bases between. Germline CDR1 and CDR2: SGHNT and YYREEE (reference sequence). The CDR3 has 14 residues. The CDR3 nucleotides are TGTGCCAGCAGCTTGACAGGGCAGAATTCACCCCTCCACTTT. Amino acid sequence: CASSLTGQNSPLHF.

The V gene is TRBV12-5, the J gene TRBJ1-2, with TRBD1 matching 7 bases. CDR3 length: 14 amino acids. The J segment lost 4 bases and the V segment lost 5 bases, leaving 7 bases of the junction unmatched. CDR1 and CDR2 (germline): LGHNT, FRNRAP. DNA for the CDR3: TGTGCTAGTGGTATCCCGACAGGGACCTATGGCTACACCTTC. Amino acid sequence: CASGIPTGTYGYTF. Based on the CDR3 plus reference TRBV12-5 and TRBJ1-2, the full variable domain is DARVTQTPRHKVTEMGQEVTMRCQPILGHNTVFWYRQTMMQGLELLAYFRNRAPLDDSGMPKDRFSAEMPDATLATLKIQPSEPRDSAVYFCASGIPTGTYGYTFGSGTRLTVV.

V and J are TRBV27 and TRBJ1-4, with D unclear. The V end was cut by 7 bases, the J end by 8 bases, with 8 bases between. Germline V gene data show CDR1 as MNHEY and CDR2 as SMNVEV (reference sequence). This CDR3 is built from 11 residues. In nucleotides, the CDR3 is TGTGCCAGCAAAATGGACGAAAAACTGTTTTTT. Amino acid sequence: CASKMDEKLFF.

This sequence joins TRBV27 and TRBJ2-1, with 7 bases lining up with TRBD2. V shed 6 bases, J shed 7 bases, and the junction held 6 bases outside the gene matches. Germline V CDR1 and CDR2: MNHEY, SMNVEV (reference sequence). The CDR3 contains 13 residues. The CDR3 DNA reads TGTGCCAGCAGGTCGAGCGGGGAAAATGAGCAGTTCTTC. Its translation: CASRSSGENEQFF.

V is TRBV5-1 and J is TRBJ2-1, with 13 bases matching TRBD2. The V segment lost 4 bases and the J segment 7 bases; nucleotides outside the gene matches: 2. The CDR3 is 14 amino acids. The germline CDR1 and CDR2 sequences are SGHRS and YFSETQ. CDR3 region: CASSPGLAGNEQFF. In nucleotides, the CDR3 is TGCGCCAGCAGCCCGGGACTAGCGGGGAATGAGCAGTTCTTC. Drawing the rest from reference TRBV5-1 and TRBJ2-1, the complete variable domain is KAGVTQTPRYLIKTRGQQVTLSCSPISGHRSVSWYQQTPGQGLQFLFEYFSETQRNKGNFPGRFSGRQFSNSRSEMNVSTLELGDSALYLCASSPGLAGNEQFFGPGTRLTVL.

The genes are TRBV4-1 and TRBJ2-7, with unresolved D. The CDR3 has 15 residues. Germline CDR1 and CDR2: MGHRA and YSYEKL. Trimming cost V 1 base and J 0 bases, with 10 bases left between them. The CDR3 protein is CASSQGMANSYEQYF. The CDR3, as DNA: TGCGCCAGCAGCCAAGGTATGGCCAACTCCTACGAGCAGTACTTC.

The CDR3, as DNA: TGTGCCAGCAGCACAGCAGGGAGGGGGGAGACCCAGTACTTC. It translates to CASSTAGRGETQYF. The V gene is TRBV28, the J gene TRBJ2-5, with TRBD2 as a possible D gene (7 bases). Germline CDR1 is MDHEN and CDR2 is SYDVKM. The CDR3 sequence is 14 residues long. V lost 6 bases, J lost 5 bases, and 16 bases lay in between.

V gene TRBV27 combines with J gene TRBJ2-7; 12 nucleotides agree with TRBD1. The junction had 6 bases not matched to a gene; V was cut back by 5 bases and J by 7 bases. This CDR3 has 14 amino acids. Germline V CDR1 and CDR2: MNHEY, SMNVEV (reference sequence). The CDR3 DNA reads as TGTGCCAGCAGTCTGGGACAGGGGGCGCGAGAGCAGTACTTC. Its translation is CASSLGQGAREQYF.

V gene TRBV11-2 combines with J gene TRBJ2-3; D gene uncertain. Germline V gene lookup returns CDR1 SGHAT and CDR2 FQNNGV. This CDR3 has 15 amino acids. Between the trimmed V and J ends, which lost 1 base and 4 bases, there was a span of 12 bases. Here the CDR3 DNA reads TGTGCCAGCAGCTTAGGAGATAGTATCGCAGATACGCAGTATTTT. This gives the protein CASSLGDSIADTQYF.

This clone was counted a single time. The gene calls are TRBV2 and TRBJ2-2; TRBD2 aligns across 7 bases. J lost 3 bases, V lost 8 bases, and 18 bases had no gene match. This CDR3 has 18 amino acids. Germline CDR1 SNHLY, CDR2 FYNNEI. The CDR3 DNA reads as TGTGCCAGCGGGGGGGGGACTACCCCCGACCCCTACACCGGGGAGCTGTTTTTT. Its protein product is CASGGGTTPDPYTGELFF. Full variable domain (outside the CDR3, taken from reference TRBV2 and TRBJ2-2): EPEVTQTPSHQVTQMGQEVILRCVPISNHLYFYWYRQILGQKVEFLVSFYNNEISEKSEIFDDQFSVERPDGSNFTLKIRSTKLEDSAMYFCASGGGTTPDPYTGELFFGEGSRLTVL.